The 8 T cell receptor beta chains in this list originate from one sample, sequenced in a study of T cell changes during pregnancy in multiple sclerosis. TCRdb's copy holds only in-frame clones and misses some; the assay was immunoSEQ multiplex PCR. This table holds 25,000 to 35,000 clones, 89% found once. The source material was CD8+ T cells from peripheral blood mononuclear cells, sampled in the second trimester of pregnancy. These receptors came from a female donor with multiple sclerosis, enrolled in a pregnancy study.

CDR3 coding DNA: TGCGCCAGCAGCTTGGCCGGGAGTAGGGGACCGGGGGGGAATGAGCAGTTCTTC. This translates into CASSLAGSRGPGGNEQFF. The gene calls are TRBV5-1 and TRBJ2-1; TRBD2 agrees at 8 bases. CDR3 size: 18 residues. Germline-derived CDR1 and CDR2 are SGHRS and YFSETQ. V shed 0 bases and J 7 bases; nucleotides not matched to a gene: 15.

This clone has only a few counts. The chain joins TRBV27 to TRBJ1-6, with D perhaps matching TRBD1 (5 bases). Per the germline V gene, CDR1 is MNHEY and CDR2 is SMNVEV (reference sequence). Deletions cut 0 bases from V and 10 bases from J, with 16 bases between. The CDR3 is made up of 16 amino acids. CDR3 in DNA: TGTGCCAGCAGTTTATCGTTTCCGGGGCGGGGGTCACCCCTCCACTTT. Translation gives CASSLSFPGRGSPLHF.

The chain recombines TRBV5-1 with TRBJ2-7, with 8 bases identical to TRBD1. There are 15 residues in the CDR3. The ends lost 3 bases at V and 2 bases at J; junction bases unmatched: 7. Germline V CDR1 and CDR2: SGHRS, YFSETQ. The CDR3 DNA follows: TGCGCCAGCAGCTCCGCCGGGACAGGTCCCTACGAGCAGTACTTC. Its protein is CASSSAGTGPYEQYF.

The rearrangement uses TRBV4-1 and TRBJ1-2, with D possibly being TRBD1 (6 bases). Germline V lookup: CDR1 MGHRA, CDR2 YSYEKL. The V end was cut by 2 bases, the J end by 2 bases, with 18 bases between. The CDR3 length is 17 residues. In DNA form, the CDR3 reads TGCGCCAGCAGCCAAACCCTCACGACAGGCCCCAACTATGGCTACACCTTC. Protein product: CASSQTLTTGPNYGYTF.

DNA of the CDR3: TGTGCCAGCAGCTTGGTCGTGCGCAATGAGCAGTTCTTC. Encoded protein: CASSLVVRNEQFF. The V and J genes are TRBV5-6 and TRBJ2-1; D remains unclear. With 0 bases removed from V and 6 bases from J, the gap between germline ends came to 7 bases. This CDR3 spans 13 amino acids. Germline assignment: CDR1 SGHDT and CDR2 YYEEEE.

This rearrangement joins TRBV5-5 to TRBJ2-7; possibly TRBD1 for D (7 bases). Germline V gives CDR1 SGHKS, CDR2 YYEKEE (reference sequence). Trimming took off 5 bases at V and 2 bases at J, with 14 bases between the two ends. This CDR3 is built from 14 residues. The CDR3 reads CASREGQWPYEQYF. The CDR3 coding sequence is TGTGCCAGCAGGGAGGGACAGTGGCCCTACGAGCAGTACTTC.

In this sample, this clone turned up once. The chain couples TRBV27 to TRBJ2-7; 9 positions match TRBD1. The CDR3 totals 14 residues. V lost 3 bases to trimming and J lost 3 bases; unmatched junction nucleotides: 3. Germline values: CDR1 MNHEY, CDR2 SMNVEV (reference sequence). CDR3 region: CASSLGTGLYEQYF. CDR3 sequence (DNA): TGTGCCAGCAGTTTGGGGACAGGGCTCTACGAGCAGTACTTC.

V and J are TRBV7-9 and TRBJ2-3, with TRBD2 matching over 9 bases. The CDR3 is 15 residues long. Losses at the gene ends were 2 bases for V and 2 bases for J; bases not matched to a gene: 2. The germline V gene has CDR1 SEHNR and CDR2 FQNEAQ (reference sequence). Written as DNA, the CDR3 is TGTGCCAGCAGCTTACTAGCGGGGACCACAGATACGCAGTATTTT. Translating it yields CASSLLAGTTDTQYF.